The 27 T cell receptor beta chains presented below share a single source sample, sequenced in a study of CD8 T cells in ankylosing spondylitis. TCRdb redid the calling of the 5' RACE reads with MiXCR, one entry per CDR3 protein. The sample yields 250,000 to 350,000 distinct CDR3 sequences, roughly 20% seen once. Sequencing used blood, either unsorted or a sorted T cell fraction (not recorded which). These receptors came from a male donor with ankylosing spondylitis or in good health (not recorded which).

This chain uses TRBV5-1 with TRBJ2-1; TRBD2 might be the D (6 bases). The CDR3 extends over 14 amino acids. Germline V gene data show CDR1 as SGHRS and CDR2 as YFSETQ. V was shortened by 0 bases and J by 8 bases, with 12 bases between the two germline ends. The CDR3 nucleotides read TGCGCCAGCAGCTTGGAGCTAGCGATGGATGAGCAGTTCTTC. Its translation is CASSLELAMDEQFF.

On this clonotype: Because it lacks the conserved phenylalanine or tryptophan at the end, this CDR3 is likely a read error. This rearrangement joins TRBV28 to TRBJ1-1, with a tentative D call TRBD1 (6 bases). This CDR3 spans 14 amino acids. Germline V gene data show CDR1 as MDHEN and CDR2 as SYDVKM. V was pared by 2 bases and J by 5 bases, with 12 bases between. CDR3: CASSLVGGGTEAFS. Here the CDR3 DNA reads TGTGCCAGCAGTTTAGTAGGAGGGGGGACTGAAGCTTTCTCT.

The V gene is TRBV20-1, the J gene TRBJ2-2, with D unresolved. The V gene's germline CDR1 is DFQATT and CDR2 SNEGSKA (reference sequence). Trimming stripped 1 base from V and 1 base from J, with 1 base between. The CDR3 is 12 amino acids. The CDR3 DNA reads as TGCAGTGCTAGAGGGAACACCGGGGAGCTGTTTTTT. Translation gives CSARGNTGELFF.

The CDR3 sequence: CASSQQSSYNEQFF. CDR3 in DNA: TGTGCCAGCAGCCAACAGAGCTCCTACAATGAGCAGTTCTTC. The rearrangement links TRBV11-2 to TRBJ2-1, with D unresolved. V lost 5 bases and J 0 bases, leaving 8 bases between the germline ends. The CDR3 covers 14 residues. CDR1 and CDR2 (germline): SGHAT, FQNNGV.

This clonotype was picked up a small number of times. The chain carries TRBV9 and TRBJ1-3; D is ambiguous. V was trimmed by 0 bases and J by 0 bases, leaving 7 bases between them. CDR1 is SGDLS and CDR2 is YYNGEE in the germline V gene. The CDR3 is 15 amino acids. The CDR3 spells CASSVGIASGNTIYF. The CDR3 DNA reads TGTGCCAGCAGCGTAGGGATAGCCTCTGGAAACACCATATATTTT.

This chain connects TRBV30 to TRBJ1-1; D is perhaps TRBD1 (6 bases). Germline V gene sequence: CDR1 GTSNPN, CDR2 SVGIG (reference sequence). V was pared by 0 bases and J by 0 bases, with 11 bases between. The CDR3 length is 15 residues. The CDR3 DNA follows: TGTGCCTGGAGTGTATTGGGGACAATGAACACTGAAGCTTTCTTT. This gives the protein CAWSVLGTMNTEAFF.

This clonotype came up many times. The gene calls are TRBV20-1 and TRBJ1-5, with a tentative D call TRBD1 (5 bases). CDR1 is DFQATT, CDR2 SNEGSKA, per germline (reference sequence). This CDR3 is built from 14 residues. V was pared by 2 bases and J by 7 bases, with 15 bases between. For the CDR3, the DNA is TGCAGTGCTAGACACGAAGGGGTGTACCAGCCCCAGCATTTT. Its translation is CSARHEGVYQPQHF.

The chain recombines TRBV7-9 with TRBJ2-2, with a possible D match to TRBD1 (6 bases). This CDR3 is built from 16 residues. Germline V lookup: CDR1 SEHNR, CDR2 FQNEAQ (reference sequence). Between the trimmed V and J ends, which lost 0 bases and 5 bases, there was a span of 13 bases. CDR3 residues: CASSLATGRRTGELFF. The CDR3 DNA follows: TGTGCCAGCAGCTTAGCGACAGGCCGCCGGACCGGGGAGCTGTTTTTT.

Concerning this clonotype itself: Since a much larger clone is just one base distant, this may be a read error. The V and J genes are TRBV5-1 and TRBJ1-5, with D uncertain. V was trimmed by 0 bases and J by 4 bases, leaving 11 bases between them. This CDR3 spans 15 amino acids. Germline values: CDR1 SGHRS, CDR2 YFSETQ. CDR3 DNA: TGCGCCAGCAGCTTGGGGCTGGGCGAGAATCAGCCCCAGCATTTT. Amino acids: CASSLGLGENQPQHF.

This clonotype was found many times. The chain combines TRBV29-1 with TRBJ1-2; 9 bases map to TRBD1. V lost 5 bases, J lost 5 bases, and 9 bases stayed unmatched. Germline V gene lookup returns CDR1 SQVTM and CDR2 ANQGSEA. The CDR3 is made up of 14 amino acids. CDR3 sequence reads: CSVLTPGQGYGYTF. In DNA, the CDR3 is TGCAGCGTTCTCACGCCGGGACAGGGATATGGCTACACCTTC.

The chain couples TRBV6-1 to TRBJ1-5, with D possibly being TRBD1 (5 bases). Trimming pared 6 bases from V and 7 bases from J, leaving 19 bases between. The germline gives CDR1 MNHNS, CDR2 SASEGT. The CDR3 covers 15 residues. In DNA form, the CDR3 reads TGTGCCAGCAGCCCCCCCGGGACTATGGGCCAGCCCCAGCATTTT. Protein: CASSPPGTMGQPQHF.

The genes are TRBV12-3 or TRBV12-4 and TRBJ2-1; 8 nucleotides line up with TRBD1. CDR3 size: 14 residues. Unmatched junction bases numbered 9, after V lost 7 bases and J lost 7 bases. This CDR3 is CASKLSGDRNEQFF. DNA for the CDR3: TGTGCCAGCAAGCTTTCCGGGGACAGGAATGAGCAGTTCTTC.

This clonotype was observed a handful of times. The chain recombines TRBV20-1 with TRBJ2-3; TRBD1 matches at 12 bases. This CDR3 comprises 15 residues. CDR1 is DFQATT, CDR2 SNEGSKA, per germline (reference sequence). V shed 0 bases, J shed 5 bases, and the junction held 3 bases outside the gene matches. CDR3 nucleotides: TGCAGTGCTAGAGATAGGGACAGGGGGCGAGATACGCAGTATTTT. Its translation: CSARDRDRGRDTQYF.

Points on this clonotype: The junction and the germline gene differ at one end; a read error may be behind it. The chain uses TRBV12-3 or TRBV12-4 and TRBJ2-3; D possibly uses TRBD1 or TRBD2 (5 bases each). This CDR3 region has 16 residues. CDR3 residues: CACSSNRDRIWAGKYF. The DNA for the CDR3 is TGTGCCTGCAGTTCGAACCGGGACCGTATTTGGGCGGGCAAGTATTTT.

The chain couples TRBV12-3 or TRBV12-4 to TRBJ1-4; weak D call: TRBD1 (6 bases). Between the trimmed V and J ends, which lost 3 bases and 0 bases, there was a span of 14 bases. The CDR3 is made up of 17 amino acids. CDR3 residues: CASSFGSGGATNEKLFF. The CDR3 nucleotides read TGTGCCAGCAGTTTCGGATCGGGGGGCGCAACTAATGAAAAACTGTTTTTT.

The V call is TRBV5-1, the J call TRBJ1-1; no definite D call. Trimming took 1 base from V and 0 from J, leaving 7 bases between them. The CDR3 totals 14 residues. CDR1 is SGHRS, CDR2 YFSETQ, per germline. The CDR3 DNA sequence: TGCGCCAGCAGCTTGCTAGGTGTGAACACTGAAGCTTTCTTT. Translating gives CASSLLGVNTEAFF.

The chain carries TRBV7-3 and TRBJ2-2, with D maybe TRBD1 (5 bases). CDR1 is SGHTA and CDR2 is FQGTGA in the germline V gene. The CDR3 spans 14 residues. Trimming took 6 bases from V and 5 from J, leaving 13 bases between them. CDR3 bases: TGTGCCAGCAGTACAGAAGGGGTAACCGGGGAGCTGTTTTTT. Translated, it gives CASSTEGVTGELFF.

This clonotype came up a few times. J is TRBJ2-7 and V is TRBV5-6; TRBD1 might be the D (5 bases). Trimming removed 2 bases at V and 1 base at J, with 7 bases between. The germline gives CDR1 SGHDT, CDR2 YYEEEE. There are 13 residues in the CDR3. The CDR3: CASSFQGSYEQYV. In nucleotides, the CDR3 is TGTGCCAGCAGCTTCCAGGGTTCCTACGAGCAGTACGTC.

The chain has TRBV7-6 and TRBJ2-5, with D unresolved. CDR1 SGHVS and CDR2 FNYEAQ come from the germline V gene. V dropped 1 base and J dropped 2 bases, with 11 bases sitting between them. The CDR3 has 15 residues. In DNA form, the CDR3 reads TGTGCCAGCAGCTTAGATTACGGAAAACAAGAGACCCAGTACTTC. It is translated as CASSLDYGKQETQYF.

The V call is TRBV15, the J call TRBJ1-1; D not certain. This CDR3 is built from 13 residues. Trimming removed 0 bases from V and 3 bases from J, with 5 bases in between. Germline-derived CDR1 and CDR2 are LNHNV and YYDKDF (reference sequence). Here the CDR3 reads CATSRDLDTEAFF. The DNA for the CDR3 is TGTGCCACCAGCAGAGATTTGGACACTGAAGCTTTCTTT.

The rearrangement links TRBV5-1 to TRBJ2-1; 13 nucleotides agree with TRBD2. With 2 bases clipped from V and 2 bases from J, the junction kept 1 base outside the gene matches. The CDR3 loop spans 16 amino acids. CDR1 is SGHRS and CDR2 is YFSETQ in the germline V gene. The CDR3: CASSFGTSGAYNEQFF. The CDR3 DNA reads as TGCGCCAGCAGCTTCGGGACTAGCGGGGCCTACAATGAGCAGTTCTTC.

This clonotype was counted ten times or more. The rearrangement links TRBV9 to TRBJ2-1; 11 bases fit TRBD2. This CDR3 is built from 15 residues. In germline, CDR1 is SGDLS, CDR2 YYNGEE. Unmatched junction bases numbered 3, after V lost 4 bases and J lost 3 bases. The DNA of the CDR3 is TGTGCCAGCAGCCCCGGGACTAGCGGCTACAATGAGCAGTTCTTC. This translates into CASSPGTSGYNEQFF.

The chain uses TRBV20-1 and TRBJ2-2; TRBD1 aligns across 9 bases. Germline CDR1 and CDR2: DFQATT and SNEGSKA (reference sequence). J lost 3 bases, V lost 5 bases, and 7 bases had no gene match. This CDR3 region has 15 residues. The CDR3 sequence is CSAVTRDRDTGELFF. The CDR3 region has the DNA TGCAGTGCTGTAACCCGGGACAGGGACACCGGGGAGCTGTTTTTT.

This clonotype was observed a few times. CDR3 sequence (DNA): TGTGCCAGCAGTCTCCCCGACAATCAGCCCCAGCATTTT. It translates to CASSLPDNQPQHF. The gene calls are TRBV6-1 and TRBJ1-5; D gene ambiguous. The CDR3 has 13 amino acids. The V end was cut by 5 bases, the J end by 3 bases, with 8 bases between. Germline lookup yields CDR1 MNHNS and CDR2 SASEGT.

This clonotype turned up a few times. The chain employs TRBV3-1 and TRBJ2-2, with TRBD2 matching 8 bases. Unmatched junction bases numbered 5, after V lost 1 base and J lost 4 bases. The CDR3 totals 16 residues. Germline-derived CDR1 and CDR2 are LGHDT and YNNKEL (reference sequence). In DNA, the CDR3 is TGTGCCAGCAGCCAAGCGGGGCGGGGGGCCACCGGGGAGCTGTTTTTT. Translation gives CASSQAGRGATGELFF.

This clonotype has at least ten counts. The junction shows a germline mismatch at one end, possibly a read error. The J gene is TRBJ1-5, the V gene TRBV28, with D unresolved. The CDR3 length is 15 residues. The germline gives CDR1 MDHEN, CDR2 SYDVKM. This chain's CDR3 is CAGKSIGGSSQPQHF. As DNA, the CDR3 is TGTGCCGGAAAGTCAATAGGAGGCAGCAGTCAGCCCCAGCATTTT.

This clonotype occurred many times. The chain combines TRBV28 with TRBJ1-5; TRBD1 matches at 7 bases. CDR3 length: 14 residues. Germline V gene sequence: CDR1 MDHEN, CDR2 SYDVKM. V gave up 3 bases and J gave up 7 bases; unmatched junction bases: 6. The CDR3 DNA reads as TGTGCCAGCAGTTTGGGCAGGGGGGACCAGCCCCAGCATTTT. Encoded protein: CASSLGRGDQPQHF. The variable domain in full, with the rest retrieved from reference TRBV28 and TRBJ1-5, is DVKVTQSSRYLVKRTGEKVFLECVQDMDHENMFWYRQDPGLGLRLIYFSYDVKMKEKGDIPEGYSVSREKKERFSLILESASTNQTSMYLCASSLGRGDQPQHFGDGTRLSIL.